This T cell receptor (beta chain) originates from a study of blood T cells in healthy people across ages. The CDR3 covers 14 residues. Germline V lookup: CDR1 SGHTA, CDR2 FQGNSA. With 1 base removed from V and 8 bases from J, the gap between germline ends came to 14 bases. This clonotype was picked up a small number of times. Antigen unknown. Through a sample-barcoded 5' primer and a J-beta primer mix, a second PCR was run for roughly 7 to 11 cycles. A template-switch adaptor that had 12 random nucleotides put a tag on each cDNA molecule. MiXCR, applied by TCRdb to the 5' RACE reads, yields one record per CDR3 protein. The sample lists hundreds of thousands of distinct CDR3 sequences; approximately 65% were seen once. The study, taken as a whole, reports: Calculation of diversity from one million T cells yielded estimates considered to be underestimates.

The authors extracted at least 6 micrograms of total RNA per sample. The chain has TRBV7-2 and TRBJ1-2; no clear D. The sequence was collected from a man aged 25-45 years in good health. What was sequenced was blood. The CDR3 DNA reads TGTGCCAGCAGCTTAGAGGGAGGACGAGGAGGCTACACCTTC. The encoded protein is CASSLEGGRGGYTF.